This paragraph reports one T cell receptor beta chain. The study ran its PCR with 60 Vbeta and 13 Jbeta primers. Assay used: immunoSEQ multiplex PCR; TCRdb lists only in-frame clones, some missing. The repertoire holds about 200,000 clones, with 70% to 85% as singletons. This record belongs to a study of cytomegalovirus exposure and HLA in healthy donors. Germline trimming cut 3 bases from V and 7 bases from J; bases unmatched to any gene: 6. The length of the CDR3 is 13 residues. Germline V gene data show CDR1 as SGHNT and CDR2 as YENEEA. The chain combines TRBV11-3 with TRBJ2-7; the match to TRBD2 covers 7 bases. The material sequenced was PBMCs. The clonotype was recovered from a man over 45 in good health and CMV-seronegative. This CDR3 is CASSLTGGGEQYF. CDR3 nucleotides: TGTGCCAGCAGCTTGACGGGAGGTGGGGAGCAGTACTTC.